This entry is about one TCR beta chain. What it recognizes is unknown. V was shortened by 3 bases and J by 4 bases, with 10 bases between the two germline ends. CDR3 length: 14 residues. Germline V gene sequence: CDR1 LNHNV, CDR2 YYDKDF (reference sequence). Clones were read by immunoSEQ multiplex PCR, and TCRdb kept only the in-frame ones, dropping some. The profile shows fewer than 180,000 clones, less than 95% of them singletons. This sample is part of a study of T cell responses to AZD1222 COVID-19 vaccine. Study-wide context: Pooling of second doses given at about 4 or about 12 weeks was done. Regarding the study as a whole: White British ancestry dominated among donors, who included more females, and clonal diversity was possibly underestimated. Breadth and depth of Spike-specific TCRs rose after two AZD1222 doses.

The TCR comes from an adult in good health. The V call is TRBV15, the J call TRBJ1-3; D unclear. The source material was peripheral blood, sampled on day 0 of AZD1222 vaccination. CDR3 DNA: TGTGCCACCAGCAGGTCGGCGGTCGGAAACACCATATATTTT. Its translation is CATSRSAVGNTIYF. Together with reference TRBV15 and TRBJ1-3, the CDR3 gives the full variable domain: DAMVIQNPRYQVTQFGKPVTLSCSQTLNHNVMYWYQQKSSQAPKLLFHYYDKDFNNEADTPDNFQSRRPNTSFCFLDIRSPGLGDTAMYLCATSRSAVGNTIYFGEGSWLTVV.